What follows are 11 T cell receptor beta chains derived from one specimen sequenced in a study of Tregs in tolerant kidney transplant recipients (dated by TCRdb to between 2018 and 2021). Library preparation used the immunoSEQ multiplex PCR assay. Drawn from immuneACCESS, this table holds only the in-frame rearrangements with V and J called that TCRdb kept. Clones are partly lost; checked studies trace under half to an unresolved V gene and leave the rest unexplained. The sample table contains 81,000 or so clones; only one count was recorded for 91% of them. The top ten hold roughly 1.6% of the sample. The transplants used related donors along with nonmyeloablative bone marrow transplantation, and in the human trials mixed chimerism was transient. Source: CD4+ T cells from blood (PBMCs), taken 24 months after the transplant. The source is a human patient who received a combined kidney and bone marrow transplant. In transplant recipients, some T cells may be of donor rather than host origin.

This clone was seen a single time. The chain carries TRBV2 and TRBJ1-2, with a weak D call TRBD1 (6 bases). Germline V gives CDR1 SNHLY, CDR2 FYNNEI. The CDR3 contains 17 residues. The V gene lost 2 bases and the J gene lost 1 base, with 17 bases spanning the gap. The CDR3 bases are TGTGCCAGCAGTGAATGGGGGGGGCGGCTGGATAACTATGGCTACACCTTC. Translating gives CASSEWGGRLDNYGYTF.

The rearrangement uses TRBV11-3 and TRBJ1-5, with D maybe TRBD1 (5 bases). CDR1 is SGHNT, CDR2 YENEEA, per germline. The CDR3 is made up of 13 amino acids. Trimming pared 1 base from V and 6 bases from J, leaving 7 bases between. Here the CDR3 reads CASSLVQGQPQHF. CDR3 bases: TGTGCCAGCAGCTTAGTCCAGGGTCAGCCCCAGCATTTT.

The CDR3 region has the DNA TGTGCCAGCAGCCCTGGACTAGCGGGAAAGGATACGCAGTATTTT. Its protein product is CASSPGLAGKDTQYF. This chain connects TRBV5-6 to TRBJ2-3; 12 nucleotides line up with TRBD2. The CDR3 runs to 15 residues. Trimming at V came to 4 bases and at J to 6 bases, leaving 6 bases not matched to a gene. The V gene's germline CDR1 is SGHDT and CDR2 YYEEEE.

This sequence joins TRBV19 and TRBJ1-3, with D perhaps matching TRBD1 (6 bases). This CDR3 is built from 12 residues. Trimming stripped 8 bases from V and 3 bases from J, with 8 bases between. Looked up from germline, CDR1 is LNHDA and CDR2 is SQIVND (reference sequence). The CDR3 sequence is CASGTFGNTIYF. In nucleotides, the CDR3 is TGTGCCAGTGGGACATTTGGAAACACCATATATTTT.

The chain links TRBV4-3 to TRBJ1-2, with D perhaps matching TRBD1 (6 bases). Germline V gene sequence: CDR1 LGHNA, CDR2 YSLEER. CDR3 size: 13 residues. Trimming pared 3 bases from V and 4 bases from J, leaving 9 bases between. The CDR3 nucleotides are TGCGCCAGCAGCCATACGGACAGCTATGGCTACACCTTC. Its protein product is CASSHTDSYGYTF.

The V call is TRBV18, the J call TRBJ1-2; D gene unclear. Per the germline V gene, CDR1 is KGHSH and CDR2 is LQKENI. V shed 3 bases and J shed 6 bases, with 17 bases lying between them. This CDR3 comprises 15 residues. The CDR3 DNA is TGTGCCAGCTCACCGGCTAGTTTAATTTCTAATGGCTACACCTTC. It specifies CASSPASLISNGYTF. The complete variable domain, with remaining parts taken from reference TRBV18 and TRBJ1-2, reads NAGVMQNPRHLVRRRGQEARLRCSPMKGHSHVYWYRQLPEEGLKFMVYLQKENIIDESGMPKERFSAEFPKEGPSILRIQQVVRGDSAAYFCASSPASLISNGYTFGSGTRLTVV.

The chain has TRBV20-1 and TRBJ2-5; D may be TRBD2 (5 bases). The tail of the sequence fits TRBJ2-7 better, so the J call may be wrong. Germline loops: CDR1 DFQATT, CDR2 SNEGSKA (reference sequence). The CDR3 has 11 residues. CDR3 nucleotides: TGCAGTGCTAGAAGCGGTTACGAGCAGTACTTC. Its protein is CSARSGYEQYF.

The V gene is TRBV4-3, the J gene TRBJ2-1; TRBD1 aligns across 9 bases. CDR3 length: 17 residues. Germline CDR1 LGHNA, CDR2 YSLEER. The trim removed 2 bases at V and 1 base at J, leaving 6 bases unmatched. The CDR3 DNA reads TGCGCCAGCAGCCAATGGAGGGGACAGGGTTCCTACAATGAGCAGTTCTTC. Its protein product is CASSQWRGQGSYNEQFF.

The chain carries TRBV10-3 and TRBJ2-3; the D gene is possibly TRBD1 (6 bases). Looked up from germline, CDR1 is ENHRY and CDR2 is SYGVKD. The CDR3 loop spans 18 amino acids. Deletions cut 0 bases from V and 1 base from J, with 17 bases between. CDR3 loop: CAISESLVGTLGTDTQYF. CDR3 DNA sequence: TGTGCCATCAGTGAGTCTCTAGTCGGGACACTAGGCACAGATACGCAGTATTTT.

This sequence joins TRBV7-9 and TRBJ2-5; D not certain. The CDR3 has 12 amino acids. Between the trimmed V and J ends, which lost 4 bases and 3 bases, there was a span of 6 bases. CDR1 is SEHNR and CDR2 is FQNEAQ in the germline V gene (reference sequence). The CDR3 region is CASSWREETQYF. CDR3 nucleotides: TGTGCCAGCAGCTGGAGAGAAGAGACCCAGTACTTC.

V usage is TRBV18 and J usage is TRBJ2-2; D gene unclear. CDR3 size: 15 residues. Germline V gene lookup returns CDR1 KGHSH and CDR2 LQKENI. V was cut by 3 bases and J by 7 bases, with 15 bases left in between. The CDR3 is CASSPTRTTGGELFF. The DNA for the CDR3 is TGTGCCAGCTCACCCACTCGAACAACGGGCGGGGAGCTGTTTTTT.